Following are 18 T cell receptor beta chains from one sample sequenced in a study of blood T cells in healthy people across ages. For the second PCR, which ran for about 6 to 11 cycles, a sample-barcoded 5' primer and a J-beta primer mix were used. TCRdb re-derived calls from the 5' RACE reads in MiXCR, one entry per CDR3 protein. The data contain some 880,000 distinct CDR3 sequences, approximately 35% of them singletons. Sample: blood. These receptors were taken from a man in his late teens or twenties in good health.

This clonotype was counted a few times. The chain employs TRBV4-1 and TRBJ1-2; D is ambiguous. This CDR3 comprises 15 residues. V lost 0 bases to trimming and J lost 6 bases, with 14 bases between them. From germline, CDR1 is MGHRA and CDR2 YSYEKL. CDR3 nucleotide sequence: TGCGCCAGCAGCCAAGATATAAAGGCGGTGGATGGCTACACCTTC. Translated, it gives CASSQDIKAVDGYTF.

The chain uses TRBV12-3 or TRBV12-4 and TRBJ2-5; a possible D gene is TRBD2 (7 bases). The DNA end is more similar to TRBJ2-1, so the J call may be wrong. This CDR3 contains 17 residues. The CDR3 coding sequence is TGTGCCAGCAGTTTCTCTAGGGGGGGACTCTCCCAAGAGACCCAGTTCTTC. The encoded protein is CASSFSRGGLSQETQFF.

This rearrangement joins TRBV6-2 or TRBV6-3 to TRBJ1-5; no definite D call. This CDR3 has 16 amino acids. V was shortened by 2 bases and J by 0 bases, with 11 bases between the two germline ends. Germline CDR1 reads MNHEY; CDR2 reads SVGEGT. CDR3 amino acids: CASSYPNRHSNQPQHF. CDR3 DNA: TGTGCCAGCAGTTACCCGAACCGGCATAGCAATCAGCCCCAGCATTTT.

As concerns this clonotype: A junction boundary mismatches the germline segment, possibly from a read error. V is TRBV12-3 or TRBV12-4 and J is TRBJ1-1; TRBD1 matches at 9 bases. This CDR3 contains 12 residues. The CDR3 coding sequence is TGTGCCAGCAGTGGGCGGACAGGGGAAGGTTTCTTT. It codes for CASSGRTGEGFF.

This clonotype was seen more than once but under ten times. The CDR3 spells CSAKTGGAPTNYGYTF. The CDR3 coding sequence is TGCAGCGCCAAGACAGGGGGCGCGCCTACTAACTATGGCTACACCTTC. The chain links TRBV29-1 to TRBJ1-2, with TRBD1 matching over 10 bases. The V gene's germline CDR1 is SQVTM and CDR2 ANQGSEA. The CDR3 runs to 16 residues. J was trimmed by 0 bases and V by 7 bases; bases with no gene match: 11.

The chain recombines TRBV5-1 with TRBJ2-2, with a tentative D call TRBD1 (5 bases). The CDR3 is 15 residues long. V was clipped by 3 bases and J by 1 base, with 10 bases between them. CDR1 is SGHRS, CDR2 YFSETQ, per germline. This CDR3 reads CASSWNTGNTGELFF. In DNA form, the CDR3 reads TGCGCCAGCAGCTGGAATACAGGGAACACCGGGGAGCTGTTTTTT.

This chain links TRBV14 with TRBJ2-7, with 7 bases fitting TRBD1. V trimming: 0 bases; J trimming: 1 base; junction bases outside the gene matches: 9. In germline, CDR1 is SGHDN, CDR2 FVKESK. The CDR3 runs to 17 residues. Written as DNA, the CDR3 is TGTGCCAGCAGCCAAGAGGGTCCGGGACAGTATTCCTACGAGCAGTACTTC. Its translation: CASSQEGPGQYSYEQYF.

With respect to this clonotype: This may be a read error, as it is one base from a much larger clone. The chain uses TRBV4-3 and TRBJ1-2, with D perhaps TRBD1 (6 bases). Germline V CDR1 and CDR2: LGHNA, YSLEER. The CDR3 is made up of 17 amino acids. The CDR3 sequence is CAGSQGRGGAGSYGYTF. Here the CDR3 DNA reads TGCGCCGGCAGCCAAGGAAGGGGGGGGGCCGGTAGCTATGGCTACACCTTC.

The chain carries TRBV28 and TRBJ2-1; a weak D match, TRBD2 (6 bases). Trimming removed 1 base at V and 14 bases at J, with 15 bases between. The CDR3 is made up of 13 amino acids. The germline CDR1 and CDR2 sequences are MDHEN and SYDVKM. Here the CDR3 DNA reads TGTGCCAGCAGTTTATCCGGGTGGCGGGAAAAGTTCTTC. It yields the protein CASSLSGWREKFF.

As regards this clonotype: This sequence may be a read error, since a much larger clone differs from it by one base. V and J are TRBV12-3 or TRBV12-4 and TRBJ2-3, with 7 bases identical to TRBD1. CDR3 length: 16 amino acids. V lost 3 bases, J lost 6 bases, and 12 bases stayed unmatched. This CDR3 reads CASSLNVETGSDTQYF. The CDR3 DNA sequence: TGTGCCAGCAGTTTGAATGTCGAGACAGGGTCCGATACGCAGTATTTT.

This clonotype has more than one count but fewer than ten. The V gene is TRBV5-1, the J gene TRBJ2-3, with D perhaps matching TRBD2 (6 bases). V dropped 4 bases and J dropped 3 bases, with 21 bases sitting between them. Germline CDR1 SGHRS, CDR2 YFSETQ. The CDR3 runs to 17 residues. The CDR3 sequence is CASSVLGTGVTTDTQYF. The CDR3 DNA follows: TGCGCCAGCAGCGTCTTAGGGACTGGAGTAACTACAGATACGCAGTATTTT.

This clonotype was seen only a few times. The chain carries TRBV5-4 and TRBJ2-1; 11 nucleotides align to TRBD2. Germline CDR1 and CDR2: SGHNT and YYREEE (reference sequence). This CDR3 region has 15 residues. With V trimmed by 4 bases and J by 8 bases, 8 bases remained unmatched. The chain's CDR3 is CASSHSGGAGDEQFF. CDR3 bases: TGTGCCAGCAGCCATAGCGGGGGGGCTGGCGATGAGCAGTTCTTC.

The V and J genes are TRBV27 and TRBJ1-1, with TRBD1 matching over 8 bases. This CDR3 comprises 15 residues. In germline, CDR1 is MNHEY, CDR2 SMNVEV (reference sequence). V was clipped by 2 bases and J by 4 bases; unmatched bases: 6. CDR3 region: CASSLSQGATTEAFF. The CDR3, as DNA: TGTGCCAGCAGTTTAAGCCAGGGGGCTACCACTGAAGCTTTCTTT.

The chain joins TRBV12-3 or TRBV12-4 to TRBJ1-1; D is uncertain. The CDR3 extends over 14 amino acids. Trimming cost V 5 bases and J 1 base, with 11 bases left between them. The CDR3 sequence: CASSVQAGNTEAFF. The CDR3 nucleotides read TGTGCCAGCAGTGTTCAGGCTGGGAACACTGAAGCTTTCTTT.

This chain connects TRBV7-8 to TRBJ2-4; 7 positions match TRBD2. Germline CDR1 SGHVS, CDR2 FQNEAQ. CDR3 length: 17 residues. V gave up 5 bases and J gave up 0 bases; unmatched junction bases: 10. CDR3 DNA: TGTGCCAGCAGCCCCGTCCTAGCGGAAATAGCCAAAAACATTCAGTACTTC. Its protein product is CASSPVLAEIAKNIQYF.

The DNA of the CDR3 is TGTGCCAGCAGTGAAGAGGGTTGGGGGACCCAGTACTTC. Protein product: CASSEEGWGTQYF. This sequence joins TRBV2 and TRBJ2-5; D gene ambiguous. The CDR3 totals 13 residues. The germline V gene has CDR1 SNHLY and CDR2 FYNNEI. V gave up 1 base and J gave up 7 bases, with 10 bases separating them.

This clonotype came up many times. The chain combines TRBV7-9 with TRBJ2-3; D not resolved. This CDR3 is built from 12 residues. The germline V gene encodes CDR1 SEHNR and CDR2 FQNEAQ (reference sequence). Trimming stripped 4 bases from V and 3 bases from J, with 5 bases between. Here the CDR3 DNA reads TGTGCCAGCAGCTCAGTGACAGATACGCAGTATTTT. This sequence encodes CASSSVTDTQYF.

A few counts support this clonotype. CDR3 nucleotides: TGTGCCAGCAGCTTGGCCGGTGGTTACTCCTACAATGAGCAGTACTTC. Translation: CASSLAGGYSYNEQYF. The chain couples TRBV5-5 to TRBJ2-1; D is ambiguous. With the DNA end fitting TRBJ2-7 better, the J assignment may be wrong. The V gene's germline CDR1 is SGHKS and CDR2 YYEKEE (reference sequence). The CDR3 runs 16 residues.